The clone carrying this T cell receptor (beta chain) occurred a few times. As yet, its antigen is unknown. The CDR3 has 19 residues. Trimming at V came to 4 bases and at J to 2 bases, leaving 18 bases not matched to a gene. The sample belongs to a study of T-cell reconstitution after alpha-beta-depleted transplantation in children. The library targeted TCRbeta and was prepared with unique molecular identifiers. TCRdb redid the calling of the PCR reads with MiXCR, one entry per CDR3 protein. The sample lists approximately 290,000 distinct CDR3 sequences, about 9.9% seen once, with around 24% in the top ten. General study results and limits: Newly made T cells mostly supplied T-cell counts and diversity one year after transplant.

The TCR was taken from a male patient aged 2-15 years who had a stem cell transplant for chronic granulomatous disease, so the T cells may come from the graft donor. The sample in question was peripheral blood, obtained 180 days after TCRalphabeta/CD19-depleted stem cell transplant. The V gene is TRBV12-3 or TRBV12-4, the J gene TRBJ2-7, with TRBD1 matching over 9 bases. CDR3 DNA: TGTGCCAGCAGTTCCCTCTTAGGGGACAGGGAGAGTTGGGCCTACGAGCAGTACTTC. It yields the protein CASSSLLGDRESWAYEQYF.